The entry below gives a single T cell receptor beta chain sequence along with its context. It has no known antigen specificity. A read error may be the cause here, since a much bigger clone is one base away. This sample stems from a study of identical twins (dated by TCRdb to 2016 to 2017). Background on the whole study: TCR alpha and beta repertoires from monozygotic twins, unrelated adults of various ages and cord blood were deep-sequenced to test whether fetal clonotypes persist. To rule out contamination, the twin experiments were replicated at different times with different library preparation protocols.

Library preparation was by 5' RACE. The sample was run on an Illumina HiSeq 2000. Template switching introduced a universal primer binding site; the final cDNA contained a unique molecular identifier, enabling accurate counting of TCR cDNA molecules. Specific primers in the conserved constant-segment region were used to synthesize first-strand cDNA for TCR alpha and beta chains. To control for contamination, every cDNA library was double barcoded, receiving both a SMART-Mk sample barcode and Illumina barcodes. TruSeq adapter sequences along with Illumina sample barcodes were introduced in two successive PCR steps. The Illumina HiSeq platform was used with custom primers to sequence TCR alpha and beta cDNA libraries. The original methods were these. Raw reads were processed with MiGEC to extract unique molecular identifiers, and MiXCR was used to determine CDR3 positions. For each individual, recombination models were inferred using an EM algorithm with the repgenHMM and IGoR tools. Shared clonotype analysis was performed with the tcR package in R, normalizing sharing by the product of cloneset sizes. To study raw recombination without the effects of thymic and clonal selection, out-of-frame nonproductive sequences were analyzed. TCRdb's own reprocessing of the public reads used fastp at Q25 and MiXCR and kept productive beta chains. Rows matching on CDR3 protein sequence are summarized as one entry with the most common DNA and genes. TCRdb, not the authors, supplied the V and J calls. This sample is represented by 1.5 million to 2 million distinct CDR3 sequences; more than 30% of them were singletons. The top ten clonotypes cover around 0.25% of the sample.

Ends trimmed: V by 5 bases, J by 3 bases; bases unmatched to a gene: 6. Sequences MNHNY (CDR1) and SVGAGI (CDR2) are obtained from the germline V gene (reference sequence). The CDR3 sequence holds 14 residues, the cysteine and phenylalanine included. Left in the record is the CDR3 DNA by itself, 42 bases read in frame from the first base. Overall study results and their limits: Excess twin sharing in beta out-of-frame sequences was weaker because fewer shared sequences lowered the signal-to-noise ratio. Zero-insertion analyses could be partly confounded by invariant T cells such as MAIT and iNKT, although diverse VJ usage argued against such confounding for most clonotypes. In monozygotic twins, out-of-frame TCR alpha sharing was systematically underestimated by recombination models, although the models agreed with sharing between unrelated individuals. Conclusions relied on cross-sectional statistical analysis, since the same donors could not be followed over many years. Fewer insertions were carried by abundant cord blood beta clonotypes; a weaker similar trend was observed in young adult naive repertoires, while no such trend was observed in memory repertoires. Compared with coincidental sharing between unrelated individuals, out-of-frame TCR alpha sequences shared between twins showed an excess of sequences with low generation probability.

Every donor in the study was a healthy Caucasian. This sequence was found in a newborn girl in good health. Sequencing input: cord blood. This sequence uses TRBV6-6 and TRBJ2-5, with 7 bases in between that match TRBD1. The DNA reads as follows: TGTGCCAGCAGTGATGTTACAGGGGAAGAGACCCAGTACTTC. It specifies CASSDVTGEETQYF.